The rows below give T cell receptor beta chains drawn from one sample of a study of CD8+ T cells in alopecia areata. Assay: immunoSEQ multiplex PCR; the TCRdb copy retains only in-frame clones and omits some. The sample has approximately 180,000 clones, more than 60% seen once. The sample in question was CD4+ T cells sorted from blood, obtained at week 0. The source of these receptors is a human donor with alopecia areata. Both conserved end residues are trimmed from each CDR3.

>TRBV5-4|12|TRBJ2-4
ASSSGTDKNIQY
>TRBV7-9|11|TRBJ1-1
ASSLKGGAEAF
>TRBV6-6|13|TRBJ1-1
ASRYQDYRALEAF
>TRBV25-1|11|TRBJ1-2
ASKEGSHYGYT
>TRBV4-3|14|TRBJ1-6
ASSQDVGRVNSPLH
>TRBV21-1|13|TRBJ2-5
ASNGQGTRVETQY
>TRBV27|16|TRBJ2-6
ASSLSGTGGPGANVLT
>TRBV25-1|10|TRBJ2-1
ASRLTQGGQF
>TRBV29-1|10|TRBJ1-1
SVGSGNTEAF
>TRBV30|10|TRBJ2-5
AWETGTETQY
>TRBV9|13|TRBJ2-7
ASSVTGTGRDEQY
>TRBV4-3|14|TRBJ1-4
ASSWTKGATNEKLF
>TRBV30|12|TRBJ1-2
AWSPSGGFYGYT
>TRBV2|13|TRBJ1-6
ASSYPPGGDSPLH
>TRBV7-9|12|TRBJ1-6
ASSPGTGESPLH
>TRBV30|11|TRBJ2-3
AWRRQGTDTQY
>TRBV15|14|TRBJ1-2
ATSRRLGQARGGYT
>TRBV10-3|13|TRBJ2-2
AISGPGHFTGELF
>TRBV29-1|9|TRBJ1-4
SAGEGEKLF
>TRBV29-1|12|TRBJ2-3
SVLSRLGGDTQY
>TRBV25-1|12|TRBJ1-5
ASSEFRSNQPQH
>TRBV30|12|TRBJ2-6
AWSVISGANVLT
>TRBV5-6|12|TRBJ2-7
ASSFRWTSYEQY
>TRBV30|11|TRBJ1-1
AWNLGRNTEAF
>TRBV10-2|11|TRBJ1-1
ASSGGLEGEAF
>TRBV30|11|TRBJ2-1
AWTGTSGGEQF
>TRBV29-1|9|TRBJ1-2
SVEIGHGYT
>TRBV27|13|TRBJ1-2
ASSAGTGGNYGYT
>TRBV2|12|TRBJ2-5
ASSGGEYQETQY
>TRBV4-3|13|TRBJ2-1
ASSPTPSGHNEQF
>TRBV14|13|TRBJ1-6
ASSQEAGPYSPLH
>TRBV15|13|TRBJ2-4
ATSRDRGPRGIQY
>TRBV6-6|12|TRBJ2-5
ASRSQGARETQY
>TRBV7-2|12|TRBJ1-6
ASSLPEYNSPLH
>TRBV2|11|TRBJ1-6
ASRDDLISPLH
>TRBV30|10|TRBJ1-1
AWGTGWTEAF
>TRBV29-1|9|TRBJ1-1
SVGGRTEAF
>TRBV27|12|TRBJ2-7
ASSTNLRDREQY
>TRBV4-3|11|TRBJ1-2
ASSQVFTDGYT
>TRBV7-2|12|TRBJ2-3
ASSQTRPTDTQY
>TRBV5-1|11|TRBJ2-7
ASSIGGSYEQY
>TRBV7-3|10|TRBJ2-2
ASKANTGELF
>TRBV4-3|12|TRBJ1-6
ASSQVPSDSPLH
>TRBV4-3|18|TRBJ1-6
ASSQEALQGILGANSPLH
>TRBV7-2|13|TRBJ2-1
ASSFERLGGNEQF
>TRBV5-6|14|TRBJ2-3
ASSFLGASVLGTQY
>TRBV30|10|TRBJ2-2
AWSRGTGELF
>TRBV30|11|TRBJ2-7
AWNRASSYEQY
>TRBV5-6|13|TRBJ1-2
ASSSVKMTDYGYT
>TRBV29-1|13|TRBJ2-7
SVESGGGALSEQY
>TRBV30|11|TRBJ1-5
AWSESSNQPQH
>TRBV5-4|15|TRBJ2-3
ASSLTRTSGGLSTQY
>TRBV29-1|11|TRBJ1-1
SVEKGRNTEAF
>TRBV29-1|9|TRBJ2-7
SVGTDYEQY
>TRBV29-1|11|TRBJ1-1
SVPGTGNTEAF